This T cell receptor (beta chain) was identified during a study of T cell changes during pregnancy in multiple sclerosis (dated by TCRdb to about 2019). Regarding the research as a whole: In women with multiple sclerosis, the researchers looked at how the T cell repertoire shifted as pregnancy progressed.

The method behind the library was the immunoSEQ multiplex PCR assay. TCRdb took this table from immuneACCESS and kept in-frame rearrangements with V and J called. Such tables lack part of the clones; where checked against another copy, unresolved V genes explain under half of the gap, and the rest is unexplained. The sample includes around 110,000 clones, with roughly 90% observed a single time. Over 0.65% of the sample comes from the top ten. Turning to this clone: Its recognized antigen is unknown. It has no much larger one-base neighbor in the sample; base qualities were not kept.

The CDR3 starts with the cysteine, ends with the phenylalanine, and has 18 residues. Only the CDR3 DNA is retained, 54 bases long and in frame from the first base. V was cut back by 1 base and J by 0 bases, leaving a gap of 16 bases between them. The germline V gene encodes CDR1 SNHLY and CDR2 FYNNEI. The source was peripheral blood, collected in the third trimester of pregnancy. This clonotype was sampled from a female donor in good health, enrolled as a control in a pregnancy study. The sequence joins TRBV2 to TRBJ2-1, with TRBD2 as a weak D call on 6 bases. In nucleotide form, the sequence is TGTGCCAGCAGTGAAGTGCTTCGGGGGAGCAGCTCCTACAATGAGCAGTTCTTC. The encoded protein is CASSEVLRGSSSYNEQFF. Here the CDR3 is joined to the reference TRBV2 and TRBJ2-1 genes, and the full variable domain is: EPEVTQTPSHQVTQMGQEVILRCVPISNHLYFYWYRQILGQKVEFLVSFYNNEISEKSEIFDDQFSVERPDGSNFTLKIRSTKLEDSAMYFCASSEVLRGSSSYNEQFFGPGTRLTVL.